This T cell receptor beta chain originates from a study of radiation and T cells in renal cell carcinoma. Regarding the study as a whole: From baseline, blood top tumor clonotypes peaked at 2 weeks post-radiation.

Profiling relied on immunoSEQ multiplex PCR, and the TCRdb table lists in-frame clones only, not all of them. Of around 170,000 clones in the sample, around 90% were seen once. Time point noted: blood 4 weeks post-SBRT, at nephrectomy. Documented treatment: 15 Gy SBRT to primary tumor, nephrectomy 4 weeks later. Clear cell pathology was present in this patient's renal cell carcinoma. V was cut by 5 bases and J by 5 bases, with 9 bases left in between. Germline values: CDR1 SNHLY, CDR2 FYNNEI. The CDR3 consists of 12 residues. Details on this clone: No antigen is known for it.

The chain links TRBV2 to TRBJ1-1; D not certain. The clonotype comes from a woman between 50 and 59 years old with renal cell carcinoma. The material sequenced was blood, taken from a patient whose treatment included radiotherapy and nephrectomy. The CDR3 DNA follows: TGTGCCAGCAGTAGAGAACGAACTGAAGCTTTCTTT. Translated, it gives CASSRERTEAFF.